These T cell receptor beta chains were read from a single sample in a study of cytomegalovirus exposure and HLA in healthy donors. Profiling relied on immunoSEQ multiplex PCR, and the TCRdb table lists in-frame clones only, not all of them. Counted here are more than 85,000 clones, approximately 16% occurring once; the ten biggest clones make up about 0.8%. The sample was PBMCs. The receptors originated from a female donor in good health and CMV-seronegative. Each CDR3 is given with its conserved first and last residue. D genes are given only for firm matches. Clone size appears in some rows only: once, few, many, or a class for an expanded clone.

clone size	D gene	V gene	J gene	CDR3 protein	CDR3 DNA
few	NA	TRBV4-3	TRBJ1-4	CASSQGTGTNEKLFF	TGCGCCAGCAGCCAAGGTACAGGGACTAATGAAAAACTGTTTTTT
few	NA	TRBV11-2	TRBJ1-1	CASSSMNVGGNTEAFF	TGTGCCAGCAGCTCAATGAATGTGGGGGGGAACACTGAAGCTTTCTTT
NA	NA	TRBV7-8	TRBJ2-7	CASSLARSSYEQYF	TGTGCCAGCAGCTTAGCCCGTAGCTCCTACGAGCAGTACTTC
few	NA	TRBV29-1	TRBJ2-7	CSVMGVSYEQYF	TGCAGCGTTATGGGAGTAAGCTACGAGCAGTACTTC
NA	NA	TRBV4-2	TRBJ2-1	CASAQGGRANEQFF	TGTGCCAGCGCACAGGGAGGGCGCGCCAATGAGCAGTTCTTC
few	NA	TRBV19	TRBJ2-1	CASSSGLGQFF	TGTGCCAGTAGTAGTGGACTGGGGCAGTTCTTC
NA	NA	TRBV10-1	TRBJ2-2	CASSDSAANTGELFF	TGCGCCAGCAGTGACTCCGCAGCGAACACCGGGGAGCTGTTTTTT
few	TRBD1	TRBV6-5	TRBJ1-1	CASSYSTGAWGTEAFF	TGTGCCAGCAGTTACTCGACAGGGGCTTGGGGGACTGAAGCTTTCTTT
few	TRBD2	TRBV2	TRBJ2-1	CASCLAGVLSGQFF	TGTGCCAGCTGCCTAGCGGGTGTGTTATCGGGGCAGTTCTTC
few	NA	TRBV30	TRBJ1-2	CAWSNRDYGYTF	TGTGCCTGGAGTAACAGGGACTATGGCTACACCTTC
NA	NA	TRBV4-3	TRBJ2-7	CASSQDSREYEQYF	TGCGCCAGCAGCCAAGATTCTAGAGAGTACGAGCAGTACTTC
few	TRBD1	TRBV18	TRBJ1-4	CASSPPTGIEETNEKLFF	TGTGCCAGCTCACCACCGACAGGGATCGAGGAAACTAATGAAAAACTGTTTTTT
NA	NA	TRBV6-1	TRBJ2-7	CASSEAYPTSGYEQYF	TGTGCCAGCAGTGAAGCTTACCCTACCTCGGGTTACGAGCAGTACTTC
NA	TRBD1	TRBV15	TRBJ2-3	CATSTLDRAADTQYF	TGTGCCACCAGCACCCTGGACAGGGCGGCAGATACGCAGTATTTT
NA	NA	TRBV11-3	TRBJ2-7	CASSVPLPDSYEQYF	TGTGCCAGCAGCGTACCCCTCCCAGACTCCTACGAGCAGTACTTC
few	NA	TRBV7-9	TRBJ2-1	CASSPRPAGRSYNEQFF	TGTGCCAGCAGCCCGAGACCCGCAGGGCGCTCCTACAATGAGCAGTTCTTC
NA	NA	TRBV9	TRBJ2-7	CASSVELGGEQYF	TGTGCCAGCAGCGTAGAATTAGGCGGCGAGCAGTACTTC
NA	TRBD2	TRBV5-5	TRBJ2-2	CASSLGREGTGELFF	TGTGCCAGCAGCTTGGGGCGGGAGGGCACCGGGGAGCTGTTTTTT
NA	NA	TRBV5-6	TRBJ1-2	CASSYGGNYGYTF	TGTGCCAGCAGCTATGGGGGGAACTATGGCTACACCTTC
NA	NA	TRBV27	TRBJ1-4	CASSENRNEKLFF	TGTGCCAGCAGTGAGAACAGAAATGAAAAACTGTTTTTT
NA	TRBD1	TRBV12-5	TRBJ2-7	CASGLRPGQGFDEQYF	TGTGCTAGTGGTCTACGTCCGGGACAGGGATTTGACGAGCAGTACTTC
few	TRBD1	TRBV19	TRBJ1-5	CATLGTGGNQPQHF	TGTGCCACCCTAGGGACAGGGGGCAATCAGCCCCAGCATTTT
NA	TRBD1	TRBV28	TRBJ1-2	CASRLTGTGVYTF	TGTGCCAGCAGGCTTACCGGGACAGGGGTCTACACCTTC
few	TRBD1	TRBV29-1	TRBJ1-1	CSVEQGAYEAFF	TGCAGCGTTGAACAGGGGGCCTATGAAGCTTTCTTT